This T cell receptor (beta chain) was identified during a study of T cells in localized non-small cell lung cancer (dated by TCRdb to 2018 to 2021). For context, the study as a whole: Comparing tumors with uninvolved tumor-adjacent lungs, the study looked at the T cell repertoires of approximately 240 patients with early-stage NSCLC. The cohort was made up of around 240 treatment-naive NSCLC patients whose localized lung tumors had been resected. NSCLC patients had a mean age of around 70 years, and more than 120 were male and around 99 female.

At diagnosis, tumor, uninvolved tumor-adjacent lung and peripheral blood were collected and then preserved as a mix of FFPE and fresh-frozen material. Blood samples were analyzed as peripheral blood mononuclear cells for TCR repertoire profiling. Turning to this clone: No antigen is known for it. Base qualities were left out, and no much larger clone turns up one base away. Other nucleotide sequences from this sample produce the same CDR3.

TCR beta CDR3 regions were sequenced from DNA using the immunoSEQ Assay. For the original study's pipeline: T cell density was computed as TCR beta template counts normalized to usable DNA estimated by amplifying housekeeping genes. The preseqR package was used to estimate richness by extrapolating to 400,000 templates for PBMC samples and to 120,000 templates for tissue samples. Clonality was taken to be one minus Pielou's evenness. Tissue-enriched TCRs were identified through differential abundance testing performed on productive amino-acid clonotypes, with a minimum total count of 5 and an alpha of 0.1. The Jaccard Index and the Morisita Overlap Index were used to measure repertoire overlap between compartments. GLIPH grouped TCR beta CDR3s together with public tetramer-defined viral CDR3s, and a viral motif had to include at least three viral sequences and show V-gene enrichment. TCRdb carries this immuneACCESS record with in-frame sequences only. Its versions omit some clonotypes, under half of them owing to an unresolved V gene in the studies checked, with the rest unexplained. For V, J and clone size, that table is used; D and trimming come from the DNA. The sample table lists 60,000 to 75,000 clones, 84% of them with a count of one. The ten top clones hold around an eighth of the sample.

The research as a whole found: Because multi-region tumor sequencing was not performed, intratumor heterogeneity could not be ruled out. Because the study design was exploratory, TCR variables were selected using unadjusted p-values without false-discovery rate correction. The highest T cell clonality was observed in uninvolved tumor-adjacent lung, where clonality exceeded that of tumor, suggesting that antigenic responses were more focused in uninvolved tumor-adjacent lung. Higher T cell density in blood was associated with longer overall survival, whereas higher clonality in adjacent lung was associated with shorter survival. A median of roughly 60 of the top 100 tumor clones were detected in paired uninvolved adjacent lung, and around 30 of these tumor clones were also found among the top 100 clones of the paired uninvolved adjacent lung.

Including the terminal cysteine and phenylalanine, the CDR3 comprises 11 residues. Just CDR3 DNA is preserved here, 33 bases in frame from base 1. V lost 1 base and J lost 3 bases; the stretch between them is 1 base long. The CDR1 and CDR2 encoded by the germline V gene are SGHTA and FQGNSA. The receptor comes from a female donor over 55 with stage I lung adenocarcinoma. The rearrangement combines TRBV7-2 with TRBJ2-7, with the D gene call left open. Material: peripheral blood, obtained before any cancer treatment. The DNA sequence is as follows: TGTGCCAGCAGCTTAGACTACGAGCAGTACTTC. Its product reads: CASSLDYEQYF.